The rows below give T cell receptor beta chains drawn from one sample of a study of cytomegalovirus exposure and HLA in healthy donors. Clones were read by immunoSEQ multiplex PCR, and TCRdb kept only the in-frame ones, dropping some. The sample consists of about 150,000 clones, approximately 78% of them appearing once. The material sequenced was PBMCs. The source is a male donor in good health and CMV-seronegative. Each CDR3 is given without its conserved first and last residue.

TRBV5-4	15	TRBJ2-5	ASSLLGTSSSQETQY
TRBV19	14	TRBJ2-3	ASSAGTSRTTDTQY
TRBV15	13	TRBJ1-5	ATSRRQGSNQPQH
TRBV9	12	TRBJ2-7	ASSFRDRDYEQY
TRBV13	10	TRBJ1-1	ASSSGLAEAF
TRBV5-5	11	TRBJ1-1	ASSLGASPEAF
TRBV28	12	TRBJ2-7	ASSSLNRRNEQY
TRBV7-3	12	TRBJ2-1	ASSLRGNYNEQF
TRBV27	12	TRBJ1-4	ASSLRTGTEKLF
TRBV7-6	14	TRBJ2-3	ASRLGGGVSTDTQY
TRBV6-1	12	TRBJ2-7	ASVAPGQGHEQY
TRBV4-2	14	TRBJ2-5	ASSQEVGGGKETQY
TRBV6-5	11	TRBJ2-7	ASSQGSSYEQY
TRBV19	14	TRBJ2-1	ASSIGTGKTYNEQF
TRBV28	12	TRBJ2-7	ASSLRSSGDEQY
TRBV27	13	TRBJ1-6	ASNGAGNGNSPLH
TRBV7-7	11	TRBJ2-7	ASIRDTSYEQY